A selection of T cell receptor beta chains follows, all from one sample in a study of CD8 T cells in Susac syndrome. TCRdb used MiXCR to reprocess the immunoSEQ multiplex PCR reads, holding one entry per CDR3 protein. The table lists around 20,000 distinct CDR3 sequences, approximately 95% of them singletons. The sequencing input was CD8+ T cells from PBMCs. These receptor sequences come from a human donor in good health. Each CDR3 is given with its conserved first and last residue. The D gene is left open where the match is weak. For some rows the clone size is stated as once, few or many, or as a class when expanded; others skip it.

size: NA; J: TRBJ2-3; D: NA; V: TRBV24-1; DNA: TGTGCCACCAGTGACCCCCGAGGGAGCACAGATACGCAGTATTTT; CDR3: CATSDPRGSTDTQYF
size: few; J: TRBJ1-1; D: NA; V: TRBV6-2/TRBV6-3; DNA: TGTGCCAGCAGTTGGGGGCTCACTGAAGCTTTCTTT; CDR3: CASSWGLTEAFF
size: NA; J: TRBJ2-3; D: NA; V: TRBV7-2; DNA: TGTGCCAGCAGCCCCTCCGACGGGATTTCGTGGTATTTT; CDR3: CASSPSDGISWYF
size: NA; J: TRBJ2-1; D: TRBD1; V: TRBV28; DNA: TGTGCCAGCAGTTTGACAGGGAACGTTAATGAGCAGTTCTTC; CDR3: CASSLTGNVNEQFF
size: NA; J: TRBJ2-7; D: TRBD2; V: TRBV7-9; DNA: TGTGCCAGCAGCCCCGCTAGCGGGAGTACCTACGAGCAGTACTTC; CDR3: CASSPASGSTYEQYF
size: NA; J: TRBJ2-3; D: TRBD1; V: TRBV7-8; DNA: TGTGCCAGCGGCGTATCCGGGACAGGGCACACAGATACGCAGTATTTT; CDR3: CASGVSGTGHTDTQYF
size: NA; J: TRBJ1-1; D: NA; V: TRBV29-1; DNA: TGCAGCGTTGAAGCGATGAGGGGATTTAAAAACACTGAAGCTTTCTTT; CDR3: CSVEAMRGFKNTEAFF
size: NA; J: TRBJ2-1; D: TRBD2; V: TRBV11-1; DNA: TGTGCCAGCAGCTTACCGAGACAGCCGGGACTAGCGGGGAGAAGTTCCTACAATGAGCAGTTCTTC; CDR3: CASSLPRQPGLAGRSSYNEQFF
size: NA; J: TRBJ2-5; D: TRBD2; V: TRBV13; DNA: TGTGCCAGCAGCTCATCCCTCGGTGGTAGCGGGAGGGTCCAAGAGACCCAGTACTTC; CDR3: CASSSSLGGSGRVQETQYF
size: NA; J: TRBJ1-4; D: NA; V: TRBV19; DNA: TGTGCCAGTAGTAAGGTCACCAACGGGGTCGAAAAACTGTTTTTT; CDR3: CASSKVTNGVEKLFF
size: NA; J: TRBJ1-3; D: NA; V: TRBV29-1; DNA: TGCAGCGTTGTTATACCCTCTGAAGGCACCATATATTTT; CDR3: CSVVIPSEGTIYF
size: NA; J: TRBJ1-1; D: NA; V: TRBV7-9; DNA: TGTGCCAGCAGCTCCTGGACAGAGAACACTGAAGCTTTCTTT; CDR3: CASSSWTENTEAFF
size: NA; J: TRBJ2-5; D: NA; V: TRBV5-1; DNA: TGCGCCAGCCACGGCCCACAGGGCGGAGAGACCCAGTACTTC; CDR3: CASHGPQGGETQYF
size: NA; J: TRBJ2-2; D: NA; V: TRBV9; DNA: TGTGCCAGCAGCGGATGGACCGGGGAGCTGTTTTTT; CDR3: CASSGWTGELFF